The 30 T cell receptor beta chains presented below share a single source sample, sequenced in a study of glioma-infiltrating T cells after dendritic cell vaccination. Clones were sequenced by immunoSEQ multiplex PCR, and TCRdb holds only the in-frame ones, with some missing. This table has just under 100,000 clones, roughly 80% appearing once. The time point was: after dendritic cell vaccination, including at tumor progression/relapse. Sequencing used blood, obtained after dendritic cell vaccination. Receptors were obtained from a human donor with glioblastoma.

This sequence joins TRBV13 and TRBJ1-1; D possibly corresponds to TRBD1 (5 bases). The V and J ends lost 5 bases and 4 bases respectively, with 17 bases between them. The CDR3 length is 15 residues. The germline V gene encodes CDR1 PRHDT and CDR2 FYEKMQ (reference sequence). CDR3 DNA sequence: TGTGCCAGCAGCACGCCCGCTGGGGGGAGCACTGAAGCTTTCTTT. Translating it yields CASSTPAGGSTEAFF.

The J gene is TRBJ2-5, the V gene TRBV28; 9 nucleotides line up with TRBD2. J lost 4 bases, V lost 11 bases, and 11 bases had no gene match. This CDR3 has 14 amino acids. CDR1 is MDHEN, CDR2 SYDVKM, per germline. The CDR3 sequence: CAARRQREVETQYF. Here the CDR3 DNA reads TGTGCCGCACGACGCCAGCGGGAGGTAGAGACCCAGTACTTC.

The chain couples TRBV5-6 to TRBJ2-7; no clear D. Deletions cut 0 bases from V and 3 bases from J, with 7 bases between. The CDR3 has 13 residues. Germline assignment: CDR1 SGHDT and CDR2 YYEEEE. The CDR3 spells CASSLANSYEQYF. CDR3 in DNA: TGTGCCAGCAGCTTGGCCAACAGCTACGAGCAGTACTTC.

V gene TRBV7-2 combines with J gene TRBJ2-5; D perhaps matches TRBD2 (5 bases). Germline assignment: CDR1 SGHTA and CDR2 FQGNSA. The CDR3 is 14 residues long. V lost 5 bases, J lost 4 bases, and 14 bases lay in between. The CDR3 sequence is CASSPRTRRETQYF. The CDR3, as DNA: TGTGCCAGCAGCCCCCGAACTAGGAGAGAGACCCAGTACTTC.

Written as DNA, the CDR3 is TGTGCCAGCAGCCGGGGGGGGAGGGCTGGGGTTGGCTACACCTTC. The encoded protein is CASSRGGRAGVGYTF. V and J are TRBV7-8 and TRBJ1-2; D may be TRBD1 (5 bases). The CDR3 spans 15 residues. Germline V gene data show CDR1 as SGHVS and CDR2 as FQNEAQ. V was pared by 5 bases and J by 7 bases, with 20 bases between. The whole variable domain, remainder taken from reference TRBV7-8 and TRBJ1-2, is GAGVSQSPRYKVAKRGQDVALRCDPISGHVSLFWYQQALGQGPEFLTYFQNEAQLDKSGLPSDRFFAERPEGSVSTLKIQRTQQEDSAVYLCASSRGGRAGVGYTFGSGTRLTVV.

The gene calls are TRBV29-1 and TRBJ2-7; 7 nucleotides line up with TRBD1. The CDR3 is made up of 14 amino acids. J lost 1 base, V lost 5 bases, and 8 bases had no gene match. Germline loops: CDR1 SQVTM, CDR2 ANQGSEA. The CDR3 region is CSVQGDRGSYEQYF. The CDR3 DNA sequence: TGCAGCGTTCAAGGGGACAGAGGATCCTACGAGCAGTACTTC.

This clone has only one observation. The chain links TRBV5-1 to TRBJ2-5; the D is unclear. CDR3 length: 13 amino acids. Germline assignment: CDR1 SGHRS and CDR2 YFSETQ. Deletions cut 3 bases from V and 7 bases from J, with 13 bases between. CDR3 coding DNA: TGCGCCAGCAGCTCTTTGGAGTCGGGGACCCAGTACTTC. This gives the protein CASSSLESGTQYF.

The chain carries TRBV7-8 and TRBJ2-5; D is possibly TRBD2 (6 bases). Trimming pared 1 base from V and 4 bases from J, leaving 16 bases between. The CDR3 covers 16 residues. Germline assignment: CDR1 SGHVS and CDR2 FQNEAQ. The CDR3 DNA sequence: TGTGCCAGCAGCTTAGAGTCGGGGACTGCCGGAGAGACCCAGTACTTC. Protein product: CASSLESGTAGETQYF.

The chain couples TRBV19 to TRBJ1-5; D remains unclear. Trimming took 1 base from V and 4 from J, leaving 8 bases between them. Germline V gene sequence: CDR1 LNHDA, CDR2 SQIVND (reference sequence). This CDR3 has 14 residues. CDR3 loop: CASSIGADNQPQHF. DNA for the CDR3: TGTGCCAGTAGTATAGGAGCTGATAATCAGCCCCAGCATTTT.

Points on this clone: The junction departs from germline at one end; a sequencing error may be responsible. This rearrangement joins TRBV7-6 to TRBJ1-3, with D perhaps TRBD1 (5 bases). Per the germline V gene, CDR1 is SGHVS and CDR2 is FNYEAQ. CDR3 length: 16 amino acids. The CDR3 sequence: CASSPTDTGSGDTIYF. The DNA of the CDR3 is TGTGCCAGCAGTCCCACCGATACAGGCTCTGGAGACACCATATATTTT.

CDR3 DNA: TGTGCCAGCAGCGGCGACGGACAGGGTCTAACGGGAGAGACCCAGTACTTC. It translates to CASSGDGQGLTGETQYF. The chain has TRBV21-1 and TRBJ2-5; the table's D call TRBD1 went unverified against the DNA. TRBV21-1 is a documented pseudogene. There are 17 residues in the CDR3.

This sequence joins TRBV19 and TRBJ1-5; 7 bases are shared with TRBD1. Trimming cost V 9 bases and J 0 bases; bases outside gene matches: 2. CDR3 length equals 13 residues. Germline V gene sequence: CDR1 LNHDA, CDR2 SQIVND (reference sequence). The CDR3 DNA follows: TGTGCCAGCCGGGACAGTAGCAATCAGCCCCAGCATTTT. As protein: CASRDSSNQPQHF.

The rearrangement links TRBV19 to TRBJ2-1, with 9 bases matching TRBD2. CDR3 length: 17 amino acids. J gave up 9 bases and V 3 bases, and 15 bases lay outside the gene matches. CDR1 and CDR2 from the germline V gene are LNHDA and SQIVND (reference sequence). The CDR3 loop is CASSITGDSGSPFEQFF. The CDR3 DNA follows: TGTGCCAGTAGTATCACTGGTGATAGCGGGAGTCCGTTTGAGCAGTTCTTC.

The rearrangement links TRBV27 to TRBJ2-1, with D perhaps TRBD1 (5 bases). This CDR3 is built from 14 residues. The V gene lost 6 bases and the J gene lost 4 bases, with 13 bases spanning the gap. Germline V gene data show CDR1 as MNHEY and CDR2 as SMNVEV (reference sequence). The CDR3 spells CASRWGGPYNEQFF. CDR3 coding DNA: TGTGCCAGCAGGTGGGGCGGACCATACAATGAGCAGTTCTTC.

The chain links TRBV19 to TRBJ1-2; 7 positions agree with TRBD1. V trimming: 6 bases; J trimming: 4 bases; junction bases outside the gene matches: 8. This CDR3 has 14 amino acids. The germline gives CDR1 LNHDA, CDR2 SQIVND (reference sequence). CDR3 protein: CASSHIGGGYGYTF. The CDR3 DNA reads TGTGCCAGTAGCCATATAGGGGGCGGCTATGGCTACACCTTC. Supplemented by reference TRBV19 and TRBJ1-2, the full variable domain reads DGGITQSPKYLFRKEGQNVTLSCEQNLNHDAMYWYRQDPGQGLRLIYYSQIVNDFQKGDIAEGYSVSREKKESFPLTVTSAQKNPTAFYLCASSHIGGGYGYTFGSGTRLTVV.

V is TRBV30 and J is TRBJ2-1, with D possibly matching TRBD2 (5 bases). With 2 bases removed from V and 0 bases from J, the gap between germline ends came to 11 bases. Germline lookup yields CDR1 GTSNPN and CDR2 SVGIG (reference sequence). The CDR3 has 15 residues. Here the CDR3 reads CAWSSSGSSYNEQFF. The CDR3 coding sequence is TGTGCCTGGAGTTCAAGCGGCAGCTCCTACAATGAGCAGTTCTTC.

The CDR3 protein is CASSNPGTGDEKLFF. CDR3 coding DNA: TGTGCCAGTAGTAATCCCGGGACAGGGGATGAAAAACTGTTTTTT. The V call is TRBV19, the J call TRBJ1-4, with TRBD1 matching 10 bases. The CDR3 extends over 15 amino acids. The J segment lost 6 bases and the V segment lost 4 bases, leaving 5 bases of the junction unmatched. CDR1 LNHDA and CDR2 SQIVND come from the germline V gene (reference sequence).

The chain is built from TRBV30 and TRBJ2-2, with D possibly being TRBD1 (5 bases). V shed 4 bases and J shed 4 bases, with 13 bases lying between them. The CDR3 is made up of 14 amino acids. From germline, CDR1 is GTSNPN and CDR2 SVGIG (reference sequence). CDR3 nucleotide sequence: TGTGCCTGGAAGTCTGACAGCTTCACCGGGGAGCTGTTTTTT. Its protein is CAWKSDSFTGELFF.

This rearrangement joins TRBV30 to TRBJ2-7; a weak D match, TRBD1 (7 bases). CDR3 size: 14 residues. Germline CDR1 is GTSNPN and CDR2 is SVGIG (reference sequence). V was trimmed by 4 bases and J by 7 bases, leaving 20 bases between them. The CDR3 DNA reads TGTGCCTGGACCGTTGGGGACAGAGGGGGGGAGCAGTACTTC. It translates to CAWTVGDRGGEQYF.

This clone was counted a few times. The gene calls are TRBV19 and TRBJ2-7, with 11 bases aligning to TRBD2. The V gene's germline CDR1 is LNHDA and CDR2 SQIVND (reference sequence). CDR3 length: 16 residues. The V gene end was trimmed by 6 bases and the J gene end by 6 bases; junction bases not matched to a gene: 13. This chain's CDR3 is CASRNYQLAGAGEQYF. CDR3 nucleotides: TGTGCCAGTAGGAATTACCAACTAGCGGGAGCGGGCGAGCAGTACTTC.

The chain links TRBV10-3 to TRBJ1-6, with D possibly TRBD1 on 5 matching bases. Germline-derived CDR1 and CDR2 are ENHRY and SYGVKD. Deletions cut 6 bases from V and 0 bases from J, with 12 bases between. The CDR3 covers 16 residues. CDR3 DNA: TGTGCCATCAGCCCGAAGGGGCTCTCCTATAATTCACCCCTCCACTTT. Translated: CAISPKGLSYNSPLHF.

This chain joins TRBV28 and TRBJ1-1; D is ambiguous. V lost 3 bases and J 5 bases, leaving 7 bases between the germline ends. Germline assignment: CDR1 MDHEN and CDR2 SYDVKM. This CDR3 has 12 amino acids. Here the CDR3 reads CASSLVTTEAFF. The CDR3, as DNA: TGTGCCAGCAGTTTGGTTACTACTGAAGCTTTCTTT.

The chain links TRBV19 to TRBJ2-7; D might be TRBD1 (6 bases). This CDR3 region has 15 residues. Germline loops: CDR1 LNHDA, CDR2 SQIVND (reference sequence). V lost 3 bases to trimming and J lost 7 bases, with 19 bases between them. CDR3 nucleotides: TGTGCCAGTAGTATGGAACTACAGGGCCCGGGTGAGCAGTACTTC. This codes for CASSMELQGPGEQYF.

The genes are TRBV13 and TRBJ2-7; the match to TRBD2 covers 12 bases. Germline assignment: CDR1 PRHDT and CDR2 FYEKMQ (reference sequence). V lost 5 bases to trimming and J lost 2 bases; unmatched junction nucleotides: 13. The length of the CDR3 is 18 residues. In nucleotides, the CDR3 is TGTGCCAGCAGCCTCAGGACTAGCGGGATACAGAGACCCTACGAGCAGTACTTC. This encodes CASSLRTSGIQRPYEQYF.

The V call is TRBV6-6, the J call TRBJ1-5; D is ambiguous. Germline CDR1 is MNHNY and CDR2 is SVGAGI (reference sequence). CDR3 length: 12 residues. Trimming took 4 bases from V and 5 from J, leaving 6 bases between them. The CDR3 reads CASSFGDQPQHF. The DNA for the CDR3 is TGTGCCAGCAGTTTCGGAGATCAGCCCCAGCATTTT.

This clone was observed a single time. In DNA, the CDR3 is TGCAGCGTTCAAACGACAGGGGGGCTTTTCAATGAGCAGTTCTTC. Translated, it gives CSVQTTGGLFNEQFF. The chain has TRBV29-1 and TRBJ2-1; 9 bases are shared with TRBD1. The germline gives CDR1 SQVTM, CDR2 ANQGSEA. The CDR3 covers 15 residues. J gave up 6 bases and V 5 bases, and 11 bases lay outside the gene matches.

The chain combines TRBV30 with TRBJ1-1, with D perhaps matching TRBD1 (6 bases). V shed 2 bases and J shed 4 bases, with 8 bases lying between them. CDR1 is GTSNPN, CDR2 SVGIG, per germline (reference sequence). CDR3 length: 12 residues. CDR3 sequence reads: CAWSKGGTEAFF. The DNA of the CDR3 is TGTGCCTGGAGTAAAGGGGGCACTGAAGCTTTCTTT.

This clone was seen only a few times. The chain employs TRBV28 and TRBJ1-1; D is perhaps TRBD1 (5 bases). Germline CDR1 and CDR2: MDHEN and SYDVKM. The CDR3 extends over 13 amino acids. The V and J ends lost 3 bases and 4 bases respectively, with 9 bases between them. For the CDR3, the DNA is TGTGCCAGCAGTTTTGGCAGGGCCACTGAAGCTTTCTTT. This encodes CASSFGRATEAFF.

The genes are TRBV19 and TRBJ1-2; 8 bases line up with TRBD1. The CDR3 length is 17 residues. Germline-derived CDR1 and CDR2 are LNHDA and SQIVND (reference sequence). The V and J ends lost 6 bases and 4 bases, in that order; junction bases with no gene match: 16. The DNA of the CDR3 is TGTGCCAGTAGCGGAACCAGGGGGCCGACTAGGGGCTATGGCTACACCTTC. This gives the protein CASSGTRGPTRGYGYTF. The complete variable domain, with remaining parts taken from reference TRBV19 and TRBJ1-2, reads DGGITQSPKYLFRKEGQNVTLSCEQNLNHDAMYWYRQDPGQGLRLIYYSQIVNDFQKGDIAEGYSVSREKKESFPLTVTSAQKNPTAFYLCASSGTRGPTRGYGYTFGSGTRLTVV.

Details on this clone: The junction departs from germline at one end; a sequencing error may be responsible. This rearrangement joins TRBV7-8 to TRBJ2-7; D may be TRBD1 (6 bases). Germline CDR1 reads SGHVS; CDR2 reads FQNEAQ. The CDR3 loop spans 11 amino acids. CDR3 region: CASSRKGGHPF. In nucleotides, the CDR3 is TGTGCCAGCAGCAGAAAAGGGGGACACCCCTTC. Based on the CDR3 plus reference TRBV7-8 and TRBJ2-7, the full variable domain is GAGVSQSPRYKVAKRGQDVALRCDPISGHVSLFWYQQALGQGPEFLTYFQNEAQLDKSGLPSDRFFAERPEGSVSTLKIQRTQQEDSAVYLCASSRKGGHPFGPGTRLTVT.